Here is one TCR beta chain with its context. This entry belongs to a study of OX40 agonist ivuxolimab in advanced cancers. Trimming took 4 bases from V and 0 from J; bases not matched to a gene: 5. Germline V CDR1 and CDR2: SGHRS, YFSETQ. This CDR3 spans 15 amino acids. The data were produced by immunoSEQ multiplex PCR, yet TCRdb's version contains in-frame clones alone and is incomplete. The repertoire includes roughly 100,000 clones, approximately 86% of them detected once, and about 4.1% sits in the top ten. The specimen comprised CD4+ or CD8+ T cells sorted from blood, sampled in a trial of the OX40 agonist ivuxolimab. The chain couples TRBV5-1 to TRBJ1-1; TRBD1 agrees at 8 bases. The clonotype comes from an adult with an advanced solid tumor such as melanoma, head and neck, liver or kidney cancer. The DNA for the CDR3 is TGCGCCAGCAGCGGGGCAGGGGGCATGAACACTGAAGCTTTCTTT. Amino acid sequence: CASSGAGGMNTEAFF.